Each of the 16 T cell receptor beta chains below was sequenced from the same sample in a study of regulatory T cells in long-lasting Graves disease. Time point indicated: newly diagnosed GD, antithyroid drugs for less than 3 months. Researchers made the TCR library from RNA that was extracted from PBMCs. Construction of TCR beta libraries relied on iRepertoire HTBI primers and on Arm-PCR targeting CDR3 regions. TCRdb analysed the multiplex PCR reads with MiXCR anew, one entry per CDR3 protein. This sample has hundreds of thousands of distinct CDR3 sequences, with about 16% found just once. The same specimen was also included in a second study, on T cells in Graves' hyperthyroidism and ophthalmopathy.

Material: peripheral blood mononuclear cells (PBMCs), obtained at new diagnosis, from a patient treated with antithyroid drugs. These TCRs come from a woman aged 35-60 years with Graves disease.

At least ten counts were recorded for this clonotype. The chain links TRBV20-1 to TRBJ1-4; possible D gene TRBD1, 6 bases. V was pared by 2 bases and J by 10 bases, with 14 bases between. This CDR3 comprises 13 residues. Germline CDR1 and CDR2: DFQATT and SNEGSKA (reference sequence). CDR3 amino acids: CSARPPGVVKLFF. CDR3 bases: TGCAGTGCTAGACCACCAGGGGTGGTAAAACTGTTTTTT.

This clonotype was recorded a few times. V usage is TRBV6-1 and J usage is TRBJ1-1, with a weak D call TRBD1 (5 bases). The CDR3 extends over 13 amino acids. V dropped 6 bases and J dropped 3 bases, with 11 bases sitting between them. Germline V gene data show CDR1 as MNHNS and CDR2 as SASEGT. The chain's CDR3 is CASRDDSHTEAFF. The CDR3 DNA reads TGTGCCAGCAGGGATGACAGCCACACTGAAGCTTTCTTT.

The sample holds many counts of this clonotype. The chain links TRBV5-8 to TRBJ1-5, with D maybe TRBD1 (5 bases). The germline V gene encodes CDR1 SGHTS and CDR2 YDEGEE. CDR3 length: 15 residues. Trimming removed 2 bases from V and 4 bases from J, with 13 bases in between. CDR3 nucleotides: TGTGCCAGCAGCTTTCGCGGGGGGGAGAATCAGCCCCAGCATTTT. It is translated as CASSFRGGENQPQHF. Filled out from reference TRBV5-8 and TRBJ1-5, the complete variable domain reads EAGVTQSPTHLIKTRGQQATLRCSPISGHTSVYWYQQALGLGLQFLLWYDEGEERNRGNFPPRFSGRQFPNYSSELNVNALELEDSALYLCASSFRGGENQPQHFGDGTRLSIL.

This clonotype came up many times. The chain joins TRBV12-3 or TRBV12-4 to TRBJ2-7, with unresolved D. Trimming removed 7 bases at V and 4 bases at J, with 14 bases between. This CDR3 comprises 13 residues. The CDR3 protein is CASTSPVGYEQYF. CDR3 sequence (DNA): TGTGCCAGCACCTCGCCTGTGGGTTACGAGCAGTACTTC.

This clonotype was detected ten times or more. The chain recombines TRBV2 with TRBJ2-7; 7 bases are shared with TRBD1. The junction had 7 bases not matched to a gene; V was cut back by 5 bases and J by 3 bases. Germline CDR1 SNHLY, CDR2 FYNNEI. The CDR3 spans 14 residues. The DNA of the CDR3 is TGTGCCAGCAGTCCCGGGACAGCCTTCTACGAGCAGTACTTC. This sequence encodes CASSPGTAFYEQYF. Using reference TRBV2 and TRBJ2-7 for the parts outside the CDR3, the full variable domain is EPEVTQTPSHQVTQMGQEVILRCVPISNHLYFYWYRQILGQKVEFLVSFYNNEISEKSEIFDDQFSVERPDGSNFTLKIRSTKLEDSAMYFCASSPGTAFYEQYFGPGTRLTVT.

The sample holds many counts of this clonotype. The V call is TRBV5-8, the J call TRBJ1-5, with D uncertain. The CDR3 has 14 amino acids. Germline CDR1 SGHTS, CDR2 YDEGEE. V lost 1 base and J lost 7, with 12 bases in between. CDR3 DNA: TGTGCCAGCAGCTTGAGAAGGGATGGGCAGCCCCAGCATTTT. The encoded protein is CASSLRRDGQPQHF.

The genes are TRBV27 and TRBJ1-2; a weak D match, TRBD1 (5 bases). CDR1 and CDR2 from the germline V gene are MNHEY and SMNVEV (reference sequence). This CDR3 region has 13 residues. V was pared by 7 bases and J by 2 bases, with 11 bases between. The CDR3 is CASKRGGNYGYTF. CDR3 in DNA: TGTGCCAGCAAGAGGGGTGGAAACTATGGCTACACCTTC.

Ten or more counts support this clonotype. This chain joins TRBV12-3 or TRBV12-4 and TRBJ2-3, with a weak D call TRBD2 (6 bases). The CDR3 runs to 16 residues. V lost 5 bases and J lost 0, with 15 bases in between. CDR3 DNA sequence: TGTGCCAGCAGTCCTCGGGCGGGGACTAGCACAGATACGCAGTATTTT. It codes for CASSPRAGTSTDTQYF.

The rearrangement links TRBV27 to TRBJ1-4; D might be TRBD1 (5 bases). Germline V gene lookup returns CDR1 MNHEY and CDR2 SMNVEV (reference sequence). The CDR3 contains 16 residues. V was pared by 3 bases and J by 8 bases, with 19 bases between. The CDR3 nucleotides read TGTGCCAGCAGTTTTAAGGGCCCCAGGGCTGGCGAAAAACTGTTTTTT. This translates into CASSFKGPRAGEKLFF.

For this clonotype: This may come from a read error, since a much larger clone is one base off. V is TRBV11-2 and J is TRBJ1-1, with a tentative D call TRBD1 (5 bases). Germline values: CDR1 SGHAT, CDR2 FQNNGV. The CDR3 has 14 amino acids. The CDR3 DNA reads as TGTGCCAGCAGCTTAAGGCACCGACAGTCTGAAGCTTCCTTT. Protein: CASSLRHRQSEASF. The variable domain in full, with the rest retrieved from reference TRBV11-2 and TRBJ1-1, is EAGVAQSPRYKIIEKRQSVAFWCNPISGHATLYWYQQILGQGPKLLIQFQNNGVVDDSQLPKDRFSAERLKGVDSTLKIQPAKLEDSAVYLCASSLRHRQSEASFGQGTRLTVV.

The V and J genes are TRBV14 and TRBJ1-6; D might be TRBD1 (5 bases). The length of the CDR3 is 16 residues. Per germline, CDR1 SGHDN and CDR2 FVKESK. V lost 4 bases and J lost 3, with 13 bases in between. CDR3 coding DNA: TGTGCCAGCAGCCCTAAATCCAGGGACTATAATTCACCCCTCCACTTT. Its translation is CASSPKSRDYNSPLHF.

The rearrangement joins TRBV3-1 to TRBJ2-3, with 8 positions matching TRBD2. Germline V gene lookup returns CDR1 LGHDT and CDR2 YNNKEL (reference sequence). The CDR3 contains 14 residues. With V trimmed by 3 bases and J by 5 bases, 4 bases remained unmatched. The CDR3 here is CASSQASGGDTQYF. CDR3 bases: TGTGCCAGCAGCCAGGCAAGCGGGGGAGATACGCAGTATTTT.

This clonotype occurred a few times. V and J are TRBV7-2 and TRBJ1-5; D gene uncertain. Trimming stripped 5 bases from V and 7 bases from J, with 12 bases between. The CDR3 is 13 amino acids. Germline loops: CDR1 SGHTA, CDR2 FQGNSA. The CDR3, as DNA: TGTGCCAGCAGCGGACGCCCAGCGCAGCCCCAGCATTTT. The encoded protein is CASSGRPAQPQHF.

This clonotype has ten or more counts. The CDR3 bases are TGTGCCAGCAGTGGACAGGGGATCGACTATGGCTACACCTTC. This sequence encodes CASSGQGIDYGYTF. The rearrangement links TRBV6-1 to TRBJ1-2; 8 bases agree with TRBD1. There are 14 residues in the CDR3. Germline V gives CDR1 MNHNS, CDR2 SASEGT. The V segment lost 4 bases and the J segment 3 bases; nucleotides outside the gene matches: 4.

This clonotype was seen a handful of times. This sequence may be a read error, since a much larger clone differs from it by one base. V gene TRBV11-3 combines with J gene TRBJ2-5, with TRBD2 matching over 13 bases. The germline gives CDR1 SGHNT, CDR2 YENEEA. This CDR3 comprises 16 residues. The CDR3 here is CASSSRLAGGQEAQYF. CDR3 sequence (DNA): TGTGCCAGCAGCTCGCGACTAGCGGGGGGTCAAGAGGCCCAGTACTTC.

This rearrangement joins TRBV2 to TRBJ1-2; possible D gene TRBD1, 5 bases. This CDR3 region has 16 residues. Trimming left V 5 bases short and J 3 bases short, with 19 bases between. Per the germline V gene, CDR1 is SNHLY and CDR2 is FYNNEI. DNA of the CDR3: TGTGCCAGCAGTCCCCGGGGTGGGGGTCCTGACTATGGCTACACCTTC. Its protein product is CASSPRGGGPDYGYTF.